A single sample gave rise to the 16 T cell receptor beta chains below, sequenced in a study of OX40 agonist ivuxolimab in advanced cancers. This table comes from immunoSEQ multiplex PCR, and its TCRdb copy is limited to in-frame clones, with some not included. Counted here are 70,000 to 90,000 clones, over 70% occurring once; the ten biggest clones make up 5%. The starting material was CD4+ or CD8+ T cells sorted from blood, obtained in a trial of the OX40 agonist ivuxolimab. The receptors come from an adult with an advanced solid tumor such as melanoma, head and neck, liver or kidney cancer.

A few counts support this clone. The CDR3: CAWSVVLAKAFF. In nucleotides, the CDR3 is TGTGCCTGGAGTGTTGTTCTTGCGAAAGCTTTCTTT. This chain uses TRBV30 with TRBJ1-1; no reliable D call. Germline loops: CDR1 GTSNPN, CDR2 SVGIG (reference sequence). This CDR3 is built from 12 residues. The V end lost 0 bases, the J end lost 9 bases, and 11 bases lay between the germline ends.

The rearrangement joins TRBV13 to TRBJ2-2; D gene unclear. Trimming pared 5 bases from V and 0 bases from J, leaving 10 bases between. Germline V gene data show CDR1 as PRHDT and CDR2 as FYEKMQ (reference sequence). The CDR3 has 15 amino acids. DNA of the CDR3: TGTGCCAGCAGCCGAAGGGAAACGAACACCGGGGAGCTGTTTTTT. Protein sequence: CASSRRETNTGELFF.

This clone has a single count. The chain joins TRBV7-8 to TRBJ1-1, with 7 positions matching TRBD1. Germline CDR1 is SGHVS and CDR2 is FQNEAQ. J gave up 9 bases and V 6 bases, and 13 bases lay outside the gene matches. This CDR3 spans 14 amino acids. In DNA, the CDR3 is TGTGCCAGCAGGACCGGGACAGACTTAACTCAAGCTTTCTTT. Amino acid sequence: CASRTGTDLTQAFF.

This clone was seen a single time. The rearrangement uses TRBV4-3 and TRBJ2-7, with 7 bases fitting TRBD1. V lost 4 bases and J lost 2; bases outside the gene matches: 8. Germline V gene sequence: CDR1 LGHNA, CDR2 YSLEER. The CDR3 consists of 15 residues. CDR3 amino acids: CASSLSRQGAYEQYF. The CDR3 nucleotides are TGCGCCAGCAGCCTATCGAGGCAGGGGGCCTACGAGCAGTACTTC.

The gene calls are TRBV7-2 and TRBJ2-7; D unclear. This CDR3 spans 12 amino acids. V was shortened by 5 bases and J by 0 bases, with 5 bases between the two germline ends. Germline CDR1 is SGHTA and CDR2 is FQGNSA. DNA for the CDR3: TGTGCCAGCAGCCAAAGCTCCTACGAGCAGTACTTC. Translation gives CASSQSSYEQYF.

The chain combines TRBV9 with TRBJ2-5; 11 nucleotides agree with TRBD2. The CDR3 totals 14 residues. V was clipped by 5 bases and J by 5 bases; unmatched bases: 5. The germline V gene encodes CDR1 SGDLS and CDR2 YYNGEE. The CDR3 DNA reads TGTGCCAGCAGTGCTAGCGGGAGGCACGAGACCCAGTACTTC. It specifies CASSASGRHETQYF.

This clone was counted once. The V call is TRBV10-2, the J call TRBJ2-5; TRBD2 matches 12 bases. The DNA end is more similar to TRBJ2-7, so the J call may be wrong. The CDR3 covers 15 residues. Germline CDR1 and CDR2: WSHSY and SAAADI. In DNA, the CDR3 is TGCGCCAGCAAGACTAGCGGGAGTTCTACCTACGAGCAGTACTTC. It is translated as CASKTSGSSTYEQYF.

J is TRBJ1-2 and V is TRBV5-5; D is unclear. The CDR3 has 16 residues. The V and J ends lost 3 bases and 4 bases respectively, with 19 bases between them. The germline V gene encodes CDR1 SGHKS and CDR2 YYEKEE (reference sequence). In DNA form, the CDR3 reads TGTGCCAGCAGCTACGAGGTAGGGTCCCCCCCCTATGGCTACACCTTC. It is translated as CASSYEVGSPPYGYTF.

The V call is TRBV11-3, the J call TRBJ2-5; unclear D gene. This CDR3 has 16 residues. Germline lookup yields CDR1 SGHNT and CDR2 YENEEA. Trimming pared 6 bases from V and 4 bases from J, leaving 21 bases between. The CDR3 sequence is CASRPTPDASRETQYF. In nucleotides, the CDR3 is TGTGCCAGCAGACCCACGCCGGACGCGAGCCGAGAGACCCAGTACTTC. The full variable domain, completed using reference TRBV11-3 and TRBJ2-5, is EAGVVQSPRYKIIEKKQPVAFWCNPISGHNTLYWYLQNLGQGPELLIRYENEEAVDDSQLPKDRFSAERLKGVDSTLKIQPAELGDSAVYLCASRPTPDASRETQYFGPGTRLLVL.

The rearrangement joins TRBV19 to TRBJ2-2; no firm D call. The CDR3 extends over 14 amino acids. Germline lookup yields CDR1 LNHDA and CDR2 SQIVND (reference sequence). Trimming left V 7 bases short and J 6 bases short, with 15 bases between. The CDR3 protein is CASTDPAGPGELFF. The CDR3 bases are TGTGCCAGTACCGATCCGGCAGGCCCCGGGGAGCTGTTTTTT.

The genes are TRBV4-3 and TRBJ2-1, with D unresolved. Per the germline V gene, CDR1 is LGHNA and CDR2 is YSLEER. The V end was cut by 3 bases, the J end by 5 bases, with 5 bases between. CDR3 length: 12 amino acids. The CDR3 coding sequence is TGCGCCAGCAGCCAGACGAACAATGAGCAGTTCTTC. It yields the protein CASSQTNNEQFF.

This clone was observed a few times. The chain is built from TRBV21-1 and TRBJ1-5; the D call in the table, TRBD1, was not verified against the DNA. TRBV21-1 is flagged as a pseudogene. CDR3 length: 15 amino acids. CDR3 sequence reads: CASHGGTGDNQPQHF. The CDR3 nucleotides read TGTGCCAGCCACGGTGGGACAGGGGACAACCAGCCCCAGCATTTT.

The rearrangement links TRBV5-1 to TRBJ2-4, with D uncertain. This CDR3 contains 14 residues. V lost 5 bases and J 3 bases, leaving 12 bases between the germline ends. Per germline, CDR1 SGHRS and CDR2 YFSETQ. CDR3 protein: CASSLGRFKNIQYF. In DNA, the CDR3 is TGCGCCAGCAGTTTAGGCAGATTCAAAAACATTCAGTACTTC. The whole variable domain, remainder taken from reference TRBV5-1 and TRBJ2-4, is KAGVTQTPRYLIKTRGQQVTLSCSPISGHRSVSWYQQTPGQGLQFLFEYFSETQRNKGNFPGRFSGRQFSNSRSEMNVSTLELGDSALYLCASSLGRFKNIQYFGAGTRLSVL.

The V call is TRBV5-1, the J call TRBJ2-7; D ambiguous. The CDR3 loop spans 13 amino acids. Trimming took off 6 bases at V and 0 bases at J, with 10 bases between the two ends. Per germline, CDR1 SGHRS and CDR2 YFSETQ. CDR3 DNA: TGCGCCAGCACCCTCCGACCCTCCTACGAGCAGTACTTC. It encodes CASTLRPSYEQYF.

CDR3 sequence (DNA): TGTGCCAGCAGCCTCACCGGGACGGGAAATCAGCCCCAGCATTTT. Protein: CASSLTGTGNQPQHF. The J gene is TRBJ1-5, the V gene TRBV9; D might be TRBD1 (5 bases). The ends were cut back, 4 bases at V and 4 bases at J, with 15 bases in the middle. This CDR3 contains 15 residues. The V gene's germline CDR1 is SGDLS and CDR2 YYNGEE.

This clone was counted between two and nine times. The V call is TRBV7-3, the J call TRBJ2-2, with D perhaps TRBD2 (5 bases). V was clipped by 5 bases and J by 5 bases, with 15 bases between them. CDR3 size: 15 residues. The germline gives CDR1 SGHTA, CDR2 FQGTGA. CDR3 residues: CASSRVAGQTGELFF. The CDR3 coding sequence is TGTGCCAGCAGCCGCGTGGCGGGTCAAACCGGGGAGCTGTTTTTT.